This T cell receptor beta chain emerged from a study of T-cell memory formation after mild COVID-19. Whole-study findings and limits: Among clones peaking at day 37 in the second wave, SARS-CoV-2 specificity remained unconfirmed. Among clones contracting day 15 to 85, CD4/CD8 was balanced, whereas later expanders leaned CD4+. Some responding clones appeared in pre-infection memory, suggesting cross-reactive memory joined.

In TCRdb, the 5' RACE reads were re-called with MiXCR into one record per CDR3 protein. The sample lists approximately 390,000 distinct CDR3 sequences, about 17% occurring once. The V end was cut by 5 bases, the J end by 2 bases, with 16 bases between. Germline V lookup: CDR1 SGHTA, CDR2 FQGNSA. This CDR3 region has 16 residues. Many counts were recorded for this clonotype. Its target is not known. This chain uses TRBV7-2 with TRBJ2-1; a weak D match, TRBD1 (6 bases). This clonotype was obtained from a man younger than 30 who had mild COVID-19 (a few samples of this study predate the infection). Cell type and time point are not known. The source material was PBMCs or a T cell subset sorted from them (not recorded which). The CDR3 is CASSPPGQKAYNEQFF. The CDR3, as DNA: TGTGCCAGCAGCCCACCCGGACAGAAAGCCTACAATGAGCAGTTCTTC.